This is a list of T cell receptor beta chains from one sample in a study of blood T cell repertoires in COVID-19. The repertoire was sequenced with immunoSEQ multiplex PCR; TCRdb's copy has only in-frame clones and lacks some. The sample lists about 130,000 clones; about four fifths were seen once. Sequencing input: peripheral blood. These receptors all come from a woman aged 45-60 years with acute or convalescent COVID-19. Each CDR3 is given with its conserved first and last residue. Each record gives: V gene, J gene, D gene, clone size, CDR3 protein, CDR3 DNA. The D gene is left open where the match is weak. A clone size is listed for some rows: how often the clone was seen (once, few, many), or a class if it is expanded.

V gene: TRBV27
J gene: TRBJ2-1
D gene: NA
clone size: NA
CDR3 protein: CASSLVPGINEQFF
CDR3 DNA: TGTGCCAGCAGTTTAGTTCCAGGGATTAATGAGCAGTTCTTC

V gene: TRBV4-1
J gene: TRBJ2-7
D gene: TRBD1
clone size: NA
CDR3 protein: CASSRNTGAYEQYF
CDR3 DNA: TGCGCCAGCAGCCGAAACACAGGGGCTTACGAGCAGTACTTC

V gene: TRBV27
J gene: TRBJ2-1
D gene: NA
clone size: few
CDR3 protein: CASSLQVGPTSPSYNEQFF
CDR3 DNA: TGTGCCAGCAGTCTTCAGGTGGGGCCCACCTCGCCGTCCTACAATGAGCAGTTCTTC

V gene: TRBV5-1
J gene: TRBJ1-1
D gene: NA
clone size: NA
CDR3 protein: CASSSTYPNTEAFF
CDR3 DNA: TGCGCCAGCAGTAGCACCTACCCGAACACTGAAGCTTTCTTT

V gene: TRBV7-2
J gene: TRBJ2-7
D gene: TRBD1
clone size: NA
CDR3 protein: CASSLRPQGAGYEQYF
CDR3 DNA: TGTGCCAGCAGCTTAAGGCCACAGGGGGCGGGGTACGAGCAGTACTTC

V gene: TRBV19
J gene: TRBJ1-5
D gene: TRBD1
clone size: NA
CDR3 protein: CASSIFRGNQPQHF
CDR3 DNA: TGTGCCAGTAGTATATTCAGGGGGAATCAGCCCCAGCATTTT

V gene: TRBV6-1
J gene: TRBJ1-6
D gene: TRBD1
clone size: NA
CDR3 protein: CASSDDRGGSPLHF
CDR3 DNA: TGTGCCAGCAGTGACGACAGGGGAGGTTCACCCCTCCACTTT

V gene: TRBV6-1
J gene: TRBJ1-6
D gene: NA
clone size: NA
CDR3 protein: CASSEWEIIDSPLHF
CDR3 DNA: TGTGCCAGCAGTGAATGGGAGATCATAGATTCACCCCTCCACTTT

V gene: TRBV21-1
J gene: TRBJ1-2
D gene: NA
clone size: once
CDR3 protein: CASIQKGAVRNGYTF
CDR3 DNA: TGTGCCAGCATCCAGAAAGGGGCAGTCCGGAATGGCTACACCTTC

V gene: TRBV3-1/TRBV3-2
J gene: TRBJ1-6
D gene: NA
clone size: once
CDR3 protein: CASSQDAGLTPLHF
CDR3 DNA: TGTGCCAGCAGCCAAGACGCCGGTTTGACACCCCTCCACTTT

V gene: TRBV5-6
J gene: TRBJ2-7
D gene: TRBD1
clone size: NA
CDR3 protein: CASSFVGQGGTYEQYF
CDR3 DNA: TGTGCCAGCAGCTTTGTAGGACAGGGGGGAACCTACGAGCAGTACTTC

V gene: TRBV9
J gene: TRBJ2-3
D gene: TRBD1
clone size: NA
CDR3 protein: CASSKRPGQGTSTDTQYF
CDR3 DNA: TGTGCCAGCAGCAAAAGACCGGGACAGGGGACTAGCACAGATACGCAGTATTTT

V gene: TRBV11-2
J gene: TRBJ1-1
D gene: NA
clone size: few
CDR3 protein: CASSLTGVRETEAFF
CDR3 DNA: TGTGCCAGCAGCTTAACCGGGGTCCGGGAGACTGAAGCTTTCTTT

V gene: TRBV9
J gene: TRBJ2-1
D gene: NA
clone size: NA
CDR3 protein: CASSVGRASYNEQFF
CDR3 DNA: TGTGCCAGCAGCGTAGGCAGGGCTTCCTACAATGAGCAGTTCTTC

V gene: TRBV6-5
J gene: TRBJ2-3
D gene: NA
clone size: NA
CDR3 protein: CASSYRADPGDTQYF
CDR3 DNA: TGTGCCAGCAGTTACAGGGCCGACCCGGGGGATACGCAGTATTTT

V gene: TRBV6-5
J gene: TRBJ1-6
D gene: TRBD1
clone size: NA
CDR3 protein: CASSPGQGSQSPLHF
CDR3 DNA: TGTGCCAGCAGTCCCGGACAGGGGTCGCAATCACCCCTCCACTTT

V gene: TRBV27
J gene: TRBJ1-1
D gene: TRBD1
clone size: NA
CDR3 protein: CASSLLGEGTVGGEAFF
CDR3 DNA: TGTGCCAGCAGTTTATTAGGCGAAGGGACAGTGGGGGGTGAAGCTTTCTTT

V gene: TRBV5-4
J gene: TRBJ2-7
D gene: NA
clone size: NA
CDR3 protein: CASSLQHLRAAEQYF
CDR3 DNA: TGTGCCAGCAGCTTGCAACACCTCCGAGCGGCTGAGCAGTACTTC

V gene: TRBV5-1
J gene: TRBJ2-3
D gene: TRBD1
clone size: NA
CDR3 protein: CASSYPRQGVADTQYF
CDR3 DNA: TGCGCCAGCAGCTACCCCCGACAGGGGGTGGCAGATACGCAGTATTTT

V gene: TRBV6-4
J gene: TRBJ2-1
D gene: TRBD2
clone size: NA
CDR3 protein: CASSRTSGGANEQFF
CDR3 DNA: TGTGCCAGCAGTCGGACTAGCGGGGGAGCAAATGAGCAGTTCTTC